One and the same sample provided the 31 T cell receptor beta chains below, sequenced in a study of blood T cell repertoires in COVID-19 (dated by TCRdb to 2020 to 2021). Library creation used the immunoSEQ multiplex PCR assay. The clones in this table, taken by TCRdb from immuneACCESS, are in-frame only. Not every clone is retained; where verified, under half of the shortfall comes from an unresolved V gene, and the cause of the rest is unknown. This sample has 200,000 to 250,000 clones in its table, and around 89% of those were observed once. Roughly 2.5% of the sample is taken by the ten largest. The sample consisted of PBMCs or T cells enriched from blood (not recorded which). The receptors shown here come from a woman under 40 who had recovered from COVID-19.

The chain employs TRBV7-8 and TRBJ1-1, with D possibly being TRBD1 (6 bases). The ends were cut back, 6 bases at V and 0 bases at J, with 14 bases in the middle. The CDR3 is 15 amino acids. CDR1 is SGHVS, CDR2 FQNEAQ, per germline. The CDR3 is CASRLNAGVNTEAFF. CDR3 DNA sequence: TGTGCCAGCAGGCTGAATGCAGGGGTGAACACTGAAGCTTTCTTT.

The chain recombines TRBV9 with TRBJ2-1; no reliable D call. Germline loops: CDR1 SGDLS, CDR2 YYNGEE. V lost 4 bases to trimming and J lost 3 bases, with 14 bases between them. The CDR3 has 15 residues. CDR3 DNA: TGTGCCAGCAGCACCGCCGTGTTTAGCTACAATGAGCAGTTCTTC. Translation: CASSTAVFSYNEQFF.

This clone was seen a handful of times. This sequence joins TRBV7-3 and TRBJ2-1, with unresolved D. The V gene lost 5 bases and the J gene lost 5 bases, with 10 bases spanning the gap. This CDR3 is 13 amino acids long. Germline CDR1 and CDR2: SGHTA and FQGTGA. Here the CDR3 reads CASSPGRDNEQFF. In DNA form, the CDR3 reads TGTGCCAGCAGCCCCGGCCGGGACAATGAGCAGTTCTTC.

The rearrangement joins TRBV29-1 to TRBJ2-1; maybe TRBD2 (6 bases). The V end was cut by 7 bases, the J end by 5 bases, with 12 bases between. The CDR3 consists of 12 residues. CDR1 is SQVTM and CDR2 is ANQGSEA in the germline V gene. CDR3 DNA sequence: TGCAGCGCGGAGTGGACTAACAATGAGCAGTTCTTC. This codes for CSAEWTNNEQFF.

This clone is a singleton in its sample. The chain links TRBV12-5 to TRBJ2-1, with D possibly TRBD1 on 5 matching bases. The CDR3 contains 17 residues. In germline, CDR1 is LGHNT, CDR2 FRNRAP. Trimming shortened V by 0 bases and J by 5 bases, and 17 bases separated the two germline ends. The CDR3 here is CASGLVLEGAYNNEQFF. As DNA, the CDR3 is TGTGCTAGTGGTTTGGTATTAGAAGGGGCTTATAACAATGAGCAGTTCTTC.

The chain couples TRBV7-2 to TRBJ2-7; 10 nucleotides agree with TRBD2. The trim removed 1 base at V and 2 bases at J, leaving 2 bases unmatched. The CDR3 covers 15 residues. The germline V gene encodes CDR1 SGHTA and CDR2 FQGNSA. The CDR3: CASSLESGGAYEQYF. The CDR3 bases are TGTGCCAGCAGCTTAGAAAGCGGGGGGGCCTACGAGCAGTACTTC.

The chain combines TRBV5-6 with TRBJ1-6; TRBD1 is a possible D gene (5 bases). Trimming removed 4 bases at V and 9 bases at J, with 17 bases between. The CDR3 contains 15 residues. CDR1 SGHDT and CDR2 YYEEEE come from the germline V gene. The CDR3 loop reads CASSRTAGTPSPLHF. The CDR3 DNA follows: TGTGCCAGCAGCCGCACGGCGGGGACGCCTTCACCCCTCCACTTT.

This chain joins TRBV6-4 and TRBJ2-3; TRBD2 aligns across 9 bases. This CDR3 has 15 residues. Germline trimming cut 3 bases from V and 2 bases from J; bases unmatched to any gene: 3. Germline-derived CDR1 and CDR2 are MRHNA and SNTAGT. The chain's CDR3 is CASSEGGGATDTQYF. The DNA for the CDR3 is TGTGCCAGCAGTGAGGGCGGGGGGGCCACAGATACGCAGTATTTT.

The V call is TRBV7-3, the J call TRBJ2-2; 14 bases align to TRBD2. Germline trimming cut 5 bases from V and 3 bases from J; bases unmatched to any gene: 5. The CDR3 runs 17 residues. Germline lookup yields CDR1 SGHTA and CDR2 FQGTGA. The CDR3 DNA is TGTGCCAGCAGCGCCCGACTAGCGGGGGGGTACACCGGGGAGCTGTTTTTT. Protein sequence: CASSARLAGGYTGELFF.

The J gene is TRBJ2-5, the V gene TRBV11-3; 13 nucleotides match TRBD2. Germline V CDR1 and CDR2: SGHNT, YENEEA. V dropped 5 bases and J dropped 5; count of bases not matched to a gene: 5. The CDR3 runs to 15 residues. This CDR3 is CASSAGLAGEETQYF. The CDR3 DNA sequence: TGTGCCAGCAGCGCCGGACTAGCGGGGGAGGAGACCCAGTACTTC.

As concerns this clone: One end of the junction is discordant with germline, which a read error may explain. This chain connects TRBV29-1 to TRBJ2-5; D possibly corresponds to TRBD2 (5 bases). The germline gives CDR1 SQVTM, CDR2 ANQGSEA. The CDR3 totals 14 residues. Written as DNA, the CDR3 is TGCAGCGTTAATACGGGAAAACACCAAGGGACCCAGTACTTC. This codes for CSVNTGKHQGTQYF.

This chain connects TRBV6-2 or TRBV6-3 to TRBJ2-2, with 7 bases identical to TRBD2. V trimming: 6 bases; J trimming: 5 bases; junction bases outside the gene matches: 6. Germline V CDR1 and CDR2: MNHEY, SVGEGT. The CDR3 loop spans 14 amino acids. The CDR3 loop is CASSGTIRTGELFF. CDR3 nucleotide sequence: TGTGCCAGCAGCGGGACTATTCGGACCGGGGAGCTGTTTTTT.

J is TRBJ1-2 and V is TRBV27; 11 bases fit TRBD1. The CDR3 extends over 15 amino acids. Germline CDR1 MNHEY, CDR2 SMNVEV (reference sequence). V dropped 3 bases and J dropped 2; count of bases not matched to a gene: 2. This chain's CDR3 is CASSLGTGGNYGYTF. The CDR3 DNA reads as TGTGCCAGCAGTTTGGGGACAGGGGGGAACTATGGCTACACCTTC.

The CDR3 DNA follows: TGCGCCAGCAGCCCCACACGGGCACAGGGGGCAGGGGAGCAGTACTTC. It translates to CASSPTRAQGAGEQYF. This chain joins TRBV4-3 and TRBJ2-7, with 9 bases matching TRBD1. Trimming cost V 4 bases and J 7 bases; bases outside gene matches: 14. The length of the CDR3 is 16 residues. Germline V lookup: CDR1 LGHNA, CDR2 YSLEER.

This chain connects TRBV24-1 to TRBJ2-5; 8 bases agree with TRBD2. This CDR3 is 15 amino acids long. The germline V gene has CDR1 KGHDR and CDR2 SFDVKD. V trimming: 3 bases; J trimming: 5 bases; junction bases outside the gene matches: 7. Written as DNA, the CDR3 is TGTGCCACCAGTGATACGGGGGGGAGCGAGGAGACCCAGTACTTC. Encoded protein: CATSDTGGSEETQYF.

The chain joins TRBV19 to TRBJ2-3, with 10 bases lining up with TRBD1. Germline V gives CDR1 LNHDA, CDR2 SQIVND (reference sequence). This CDR3 has 13 amino acids. Trimming took 8 bases from V and 8 from J; bases not matched to a gene: 7. In DNA form, the CDR3 reads TGTGCCAGTCATGGGACAGGGGTGGGTACGCAGTATTTT. It translates to CASHGTGVGTQYF.

The chain couples TRBV7-2 to TRBJ1-2; D possibly corresponds to TRBD1 (6 bases). CDR3 length: 17 amino acids. Germline assignment: CDR1 SGHTA and CDR2 FQGNSA. The ends were cut back, 5 bases at V and 2 bases at J, with 21 bases in the middle. The DNA of the CDR3 is TGTGCCAGCAGCCTAAACCAAGGGCCCCAGGGGAACTATGGCTACACCTTC. This translates into CASSLNQGPQGNYGYTF.

The genes are TRBV6-2 or TRBV6-3 and TRBJ2-5; 7 positions agree with TRBD1. This CDR3 is 14 amino acids long. Germline assignment: CDR1 MNHEY and CDR2 SVGEGT. V was clipped by 0 bases and J by 3 bases; unmatched bases: 1. The CDR3 sequence is CASSYSGQEETQYF. Written as DNA, the CDR3 is TGTGCCAGCAGTTACTCCGGACAGGAAGAGACCCAGTACTTC.

V gene TRBV27 combines with J gene TRBJ1-1, with 9 nucleotides matching TRBD1. CDR1 is MNHEY and CDR2 is SMNVEV in the germline V gene (reference sequence). V gave up 7 bases and J gave up 3 bases; unmatched junction bases: 12. CDR3 length: 16 residues. The CDR3, as DNA: TGTGCCAGCAATCATCCGGGACAGGGAGGGCACACTGAAGCTTTCTTT. Residues: CASNHPGQGGHTEAFF.

CDR3 in amino acids: CASSLEGMRGNTIYF. The CDR3 DNA follows: TGTGCCAGCAGCCTTGAGGGAATGCGAGGAAACACCATATATTTT. This chain connects TRBV7-9 to TRBJ1-3; unclear D gene. The CDR3 runs to 15 residues. Per the germline V gene, CDR1 is SEHNR and CDR2 is FQNEAQ (reference sequence). Trimming removed 5 bases from V and 4 bases from J, with 15 bases in between. Filled out from reference TRBV7-9 and TRBJ1-3, the complete variable domain reads DTGVSQNPRHKITKRGQNVTFRCDPISEHNRLYWYRQTLGQGPEFLTYFQNEAQLEKSRLLSDRFSAERPKGSFSTLEIQRTEQGDSAMYLCASSLEGMRGNTIYFGEGSWLTVV.

This clone was counted between two and nine times. V and J are TRBV9 and TRBJ1-1; 9 nucleotides align to TRBD1. Per germline, CDR1 SGDLS and CDR2 YYNGEE. V gave up 4 bases and J gave up 3 bases; unmatched junction bases: 7. The CDR3 length is 15 residues. CDR3 in amino acids: CASSFSGTGYTEAFF. The CDR3 DNA reads TGTGCCAGCAGCTTCTCCGGGACAGGGTACACTGAAGCTTTCTTT.

In nucleotides, the CDR3 is TGTGCCAGCAGCTTGGGGCACTATCAGCCCCAGCATTTT. Protein: CASSLGHYQPQHF. The chain uses TRBV11-2 and TRBJ1-5; D might be TRBD1 (5 bases). This CDR3 comprises 13 residues. The V end lost 3 bases, the J end lost 5 bases, and 8 bases lay between the germline ends. Germline V gene data show CDR1 as SGHAT and CDR2 as FQNNGV.

This chain uses TRBV9 with TRBJ1-1; 9 bases match TRBD1. The trim removed 3 bases at V and 6 bases at J, leaving 6 bases unmatched. Per the germline V gene, CDR1 is SGDLS and CDR2 is YYNGEE. The CDR3 is 14 amino acids. CDR3 protein: CASSAGTGTAEAFF. CDR3 nucleotide sequence: TGTGCCAGCAGCGCCGGGACAGGGACCGCTGAAGCTTTCTTT. Looking up the rest from reference TRBV9 and TRBJ1-1 gives the full variable domain: DSGVTQTPKHLITATGQRVTLRCSPRSGDLSVYWYQQSLDQGLQFLIQYYNGEERAKGNILERFSAQQFPDLHSELNLSSLELGDSALYFCASSAGTGTAEAFFGQGTRLTVV.

The V and J genes are TRBV3-1 (or the pseudogene TRBV3-2) and TRBJ2-3, with TRBD2 identical over 14 bases. V trimming: 1 base; J trimming: 5 bases; junction bases outside the gene matches: 11. The germline CDR1 and CDR2 sequences are LGHDT and YNNKEL (reference sequence). This CDR3 has 19 amino acids. The CDR3 sequence: CASSQGKGTSGGPLDTQYF. CDR3 nucleotide sequence: TGTGCCAGCAGCCAAGGGAAGGGGACTAGCGGGGGCCCACTAGATACGCAGTATTTT.

V and J are TRBV6-5 and TRBJ2-3, with D unresolved. The germline gives CDR1 MNHEY, CDR2 SVGAGI. The CDR3 contains 12 residues. V was cut by 6 bases and J by 3 bases, with 7 bases left in between. The CDR3 loop is CASRTKTDTQYF. The CDR3 nucleotides read TGTGCCAGCAGAACAAAGACAGATACGCAGTATTTT.

The CDR3 DNA is TGTGCCAGCAGCCCGCGGGGGGGTACCTATGGCTACACCTTC. Amino acids: CASSPRGGTYGYTF. V gene TRBV12-1 combines with J gene TRBJ1-2. TRBV12-1 is recorded as a pseudogene. The CDR3 covers 14 residues.

The chain couples TRBV9 to TRBJ2-7; 7 bases agree with TRBD2. Unmatched junction bases numbered 2, after V lost 0 bases and J lost 5 bases. Germline CDR1 and CDR2: SGDLS and YYNGEE. The CDR3 is 13 amino acids. Here the CDR3 reads CASSVVGGDEQYF. The CDR3 DNA is TGTGCCAGCAGCGTAGTTGGGGGGGACGAGCAGTACTTC.

The chain is built from TRBV23-1 and TRBJ1-5; TRBD1 might be the D (6 bases). TRBV23-1 is filed as an ORF, its function uncertain. CDR3 size: 16 residues. Trimming pared 4 bases from V and 5 bases from J, leaving 18 bases between. CDR3 coding DNA: TGCGCCAGCAGTCCGAAGGGGGTAGGGGGGGATCAGCCCCAGCATTTT. Translated: CASSPKGVGGDQPQHF.

V is TRBV9 and J is TRBJ2-1; TRBD1 is a possible D gene (5 bases). In germline, CDR1 is SGDLS, CDR2 YYNGEE. V lost 0 bases and J lost 4, with 11 bases in between. The CDR3 spans 15 residues. The CDR3 nucleotides read TGTGCCAGCAGCGTAGAAGGCAGGGCGTACAATGAGCAGTTCTTC. It encodes CASSVEGRAYNEQFF.

This sequence joins TRBV15 and TRBJ1-3; D is possibly TRBD1 (6 bases). The germline V gene has CDR1 LNHNV and CDR2 YYDKDF (reference sequence). The CDR3 loop spans 14 amino acids. With 0 bases removed from V and 5 bases from J, the gap between germline ends came to 8 bases. In DNA, the CDR3 is TGTGCCACCAGCAGAGAACAGGGAAGAAACACCATATATTTT. It specifies CATSREQGRNTIYF.

The CDR3 region is CASSTGTYEQYF. CDR3 nucleotide sequence: TGTGCCAGCAGTACAGGGACCTACGAGCAGTACTTC. The rearrangement links TRBV3-1 (or the pseudogene TRBV3-2) to TRBJ2-7; TRBD1 is a possible D gene (6 bases). Trimming pared 6 bases from V and 2 bases from J, leaving 8 bases between. CDR1 and CDR2 (germline): LGHDT, YNNKEL (reference sequence). The CDR3 length is 12 residues.